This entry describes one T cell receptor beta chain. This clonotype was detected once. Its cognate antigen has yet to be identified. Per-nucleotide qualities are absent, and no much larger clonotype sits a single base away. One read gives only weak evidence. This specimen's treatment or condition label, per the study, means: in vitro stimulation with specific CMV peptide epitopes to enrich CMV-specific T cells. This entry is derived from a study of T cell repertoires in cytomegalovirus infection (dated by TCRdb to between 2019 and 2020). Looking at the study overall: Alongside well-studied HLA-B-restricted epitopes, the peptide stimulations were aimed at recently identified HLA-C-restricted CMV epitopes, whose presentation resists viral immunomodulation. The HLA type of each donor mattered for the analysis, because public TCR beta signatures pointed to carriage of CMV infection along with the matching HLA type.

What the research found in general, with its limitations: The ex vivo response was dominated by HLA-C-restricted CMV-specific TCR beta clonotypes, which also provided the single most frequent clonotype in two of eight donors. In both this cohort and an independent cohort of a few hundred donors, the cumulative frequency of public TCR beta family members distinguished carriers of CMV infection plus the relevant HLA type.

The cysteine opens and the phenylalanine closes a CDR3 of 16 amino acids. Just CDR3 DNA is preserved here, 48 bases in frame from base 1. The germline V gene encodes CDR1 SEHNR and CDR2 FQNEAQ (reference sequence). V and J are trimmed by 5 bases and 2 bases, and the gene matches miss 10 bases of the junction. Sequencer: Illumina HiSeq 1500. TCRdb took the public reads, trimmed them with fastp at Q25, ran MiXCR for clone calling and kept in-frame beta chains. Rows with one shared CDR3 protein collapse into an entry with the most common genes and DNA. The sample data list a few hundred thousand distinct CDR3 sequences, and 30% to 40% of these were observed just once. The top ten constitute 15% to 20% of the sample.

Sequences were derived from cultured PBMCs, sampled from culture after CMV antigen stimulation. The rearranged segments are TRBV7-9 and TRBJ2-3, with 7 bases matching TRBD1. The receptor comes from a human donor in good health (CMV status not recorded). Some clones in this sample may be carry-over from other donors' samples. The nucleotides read TGTGCCAGCAGCCCTACACTGGGACAGACCACAGATACGCAGTATTTT. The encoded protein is CASSPTLGQTTDTQYF.